This TCR beta chain stems from a study of post-analysis software for immune sequencing data (dated by TCRdb to between 2015 and 2017). With regard to the full study: Recorded disease courses included relapsing-remitting, secondary progressive and progressive-relapsing multiple sclerosis, with some patients lacking subtype annotation. The multiple sclerosis patient repertoires were compared with about a dozen previously published healthy control repertoires from donors aged roughly 6 to 25 years. A subset of samples was prepared in parallel using single-end sample barcoding, then pooled and co-amplified after Illumina adapter ligation.

Worth noting for this clonotype: Its antigen is still unknown. Per-base quality was not reported, and no clone a single base away is much larger than it.

Here is what the overall study found, with its caveats: The control group was slightly older than the multiple sclerosis patient group. Multiple sclerosis patients had significantly lower normalized Chao1 diversity than controls, a result that suggests substantial peripheral T-cell clonal expansion. Patients showed significantly higher frequencies than controls for roughly 5 TRBV segments, among them TRBV5-6, TRBV5-1 and TRBV20-1. When samples were clustered directly using the F measure, samples prepared in the same batch co-clustered strongly, which prompted a batch-effect correction.

The cysteine opens and the phenylalanine closes a CDR3 of 12 amino acids. This entry keeps only the CDR3 DNA: 36 bases, framed from base 1. Sequences MDHEN (CDR1) and SYDVKM (CDR2) are obtained from the germline V gene. Between the V and J ends, shortened by 3 bases and 4 bases respectively, the junction contains 4 bases. Library prep was done by PCR. Sequencing was carried out with an Illumina HiSeq 2500. To reduce PCR and sequencing biases, unique molecular identifiers were built into the TCR beta cDNA libraries. Per 1 to 10 million input T cells, approximately 500,000 cDNA molecules were obtained, such that each molecule approximated one T cell. Patient libraries were prepared and sequenced with the same protocol used for the earlier healthy control dataset. Within a given batch, samples were prepared together, multiplexed and sequenced on the same HiSeq lane. The source study handled its data this way. MIGEC handled the raw barcoded reads, throwing out single-read molecular identifier groups before consensus assembly and CDR3 extraction. VDJtools was used for post-analysis of the clonotype tables, and diversity was normalized by down-sampling every dataset to the size of the smallest sample. Repertoire overlap clustering matched CDR3 amino acid but not nucleotide sequences to correct batch-related cross-sample contamination. TCRdb reprocessed the public reads (quality trimming at Q25 with fastp, clone calling with MiXCR) and kept in-frame beta chains. CDR3 protein sequences are deduplicated, and each keeps its most common genes and DNA. The V and J calls, along with clone size, are taken from TCRdb and not from the paper's own processing. The sample table shows approximately 350,000 distinct CDR3 sequences, and about a third are seen once. The ten largest clones capture 13% of the sample.

TCR beta repertoires were profiled from peripheral blood of some 13 young patients with multiple sclerosis to demonstrate the VDJtools post-analysis software. Multiple sclerosis patients were children and adolescents aged about 6 to 17 years. This receptor was obtained from a girl aged 5-17 years with multiple sclerosis. The sequence is built from TRBV28 and TRBJ2-1; the D segment cannot be called with confidence. The sequenced sample consisted of blood. The nucleotides are TGTGCCAGCAGTTTTATATACAATGAGCAGTTCTTC. Translated, it reads CASSFIYNEQFF. The variable domain in full, with residues beyond the CDR3 obtained from the reference TRBV28 and TRBJ2-1 genes, is DVKVTQSSRYLVKRTGEKVFLECVQDMDHENMFWYRQDPGLGLRLIYFSYDVKMKEKGDIPEGYSVSREKKERFSLILESASTNQTSMYLCASSFIYNEQFFGPGTRLTVL.